This T cell receptor (beta chain) was documented in a study of identifying expanded T cells in peripheral blood. Clones were read by immunoSEQ multiplex PCR, and TCRdb kept only the in-frame ones, dropping some. Of about 100,000 clones in the sample, about nine tenths were seen once. This clone was found once. CDR3 length: 11 amino acids. The V end was cut by 7 bases, the J end by 8 bases, with 9 bases between. Looked up from germline, CDR1 is MDHEN and CDR2 is SYDVKM. Sequencing was carried out using blood. This chain uses TRBV28 with TRBJ2-1, with no clear D. The TCR sequence derives from a person aged 18-69 years in good health. This CDR3 is CASTLYDEQFF. CDR3 DNA sequence: TGTGCCAGCACCCTTTATGATGAGCAGTTCTTC. Full variable domain (remainder filled in from reference TRBV28 and TRBJ2-1): DVKVTQSSRYLVKRTGEKVFLECVQDMDHENMFWYRQDPGLGLRLIYFSYDVKMKEKGDIPEGYSVSREKKERFSLILESASTNQTSMYLCASTLYDEQFFGPGTRLTVL.